Listed below are T cell receptor beta chains from one sample, sequenced in a study of Ad26.COV2.S vaccination and SARS-CoV-2 variants. The data were produced by immunoSEQ multiplex PCR, yet TCRdb's version contains in-frame clones alone and is incomplete. The data contain 350,000 to 500,000 clones, around 89% of them seen just once; the ten biggest clones take up about 3.5%. The sample in question was peripheral blood, obtained in a trial of Ad26.COV2.S vaccine versus placebo. All receptors come from a person between 18 and 65 years old who received the Ad26.COV2.S COVID-19 vaccine or a placebo. Each CDR3 is given with its conserved first and last residue. The order of the fields is clone size, D gene, V gene, J gene, CDR3 DNA, CDR3 protein. D genes are given only for firm matches. Clone size is given for some rows only: seen once, a few or many times, or a class if the clone is expanded.

clone_size: few; d_call: .; v_call: TRBV4-2; j_call: TRBJ1-6; cdr3_nt: TGTGCCAGCAGCCAATCGGGGTTTAATTCACCCCTCCACTTT; cdr3_aa: CASSQSGFNSPLHF
clone_size: .; d_call: .; v_call: TRBV19; j_call: TRBJ1-5; cdr3_nt: TGTGCCAGTAGCACGGACCGGAATCAGCCCCAGCATTTT; cdr3_aa: CASSTDRNQPQHF
clone_size: .; d_call: TRBD1; v_call: TRBV5-1; j_call: TRBJ1-6; cdr3_nt: TGCGCCAGCAGCTTAGGACAGGGGAATTCACCCCTCCACTTT; cdr3_aa: CASSLGQGNSPLHF
clone_size: .; d_call: .; v_call: TRBV11-2; j_call: TRBJ2-3; cdr3_nt: TGTGCCAGCAGCTCCGTCGGAGGACTTGCCGATACGCAGTATTTT; cdr3_aa: CASSSVGGLADTQYF
clone_size: .; d_call: TRBD1; v_call: TRBV5-1; j_call: TRBJ2-5; cdr3_nt: TGCGCCAGCAGCTGGACCGGGACAGGGGGCGCCCAGACCCAGTACTTC; cdr3_aa: CASSWTGTGGAQTQYF
clone_size: .; d_call: TRBD1; v_call: TRBV7-9; j_call: TRBJ2-7; cdr3_nt: TGTGCCAGCAGCTTGACAGGGGGCGAGCAGTACTTC; cdr3_aa: CASSLTGGEQYF
clone_size: .; d_call: .; v_call: TRBV19; j_call: TRBJ2-2; cdr3_nt: TGTGCCAGTAGTATAGCGGAGGGGATGGCCGGGGAGCTGTTTTTT; cdr3_aa: CASSIAEGMAGELFF
clone_size: .; d_call: .; v_call: TRBV7-2; j_call: TRBJ1-2; cdr3_nt: TGTGCCAGCAGCTCATCCCGGGTATGGGGTGGCTACACCTTC; cdr3_aa: CASSSSRVWGGYTF
clone_size: .; d_call: .; v_call: TRBV7-9; j_call: TRBJ2-1; cdr3_nt: TGTGCCAGCAGCTTAGCGGCGGCGGGGGCTAATGAGCAGTTCTTC; cdr3_aa: CASSLAAAGANEQFF
clone_size: .; d_call: TRBD2; v_call: TRBV29-1; j_call: TRBJ2-3; cdr3_nt: TGCAGCGTTCGGGCACTAGCGTTTACACTCGCTGGGCCAGATACGCAGTATTTT; cdr3_aa: CSVRALAFTLAGPDTQYF
clone_size: .; d_call: .; v_call: TRBV7-9; j_call: TRBJ2-5; cdr3_nt: TGTGCCAGCAGCCTAACCAACCAAGAGACCCAGTACTTC; cdr3_aa: CASSLTNQETQYF
clone_size: .; d_call: .; v_call: TRBV18; j_call: TRBJ2-7; cdr3_nt: TGTGCCAGCTCACCAAGAAAAAGGACGGGGTTCTACGAGCAGTACTTC; cdr3_aa: CASSPRKRTGFYEQYF
clone_size: once; d_call: .; v_call: TRBV5-4; j_call: TRBJ1-1; cdr3_nt: TGTGCCAGCAGCGCGTACTCTTGGAACACTGAAGCTTTCTTT; cdr3_aa: CASSAYSWNTEAFF
clone_size: .; d_call: TRBD1; v_call: TRBV9; j_call: TRBJ2-1; cdr3_nt: TGTGCCAGCAGCGTAGATTCGACAGGGTGGGTCAATGAGCAGTTCTTC; cdr3_aa: CASSVDSTGWVNEQFF
clone_size: few; d_call: .; v_call: TRBV6-6; j_call: TRBJ1-6; cdr3_nt: TGTGCCAGCAGTTACGATGAGCGCAAACGCCTCCACTTT; cdr3_aa: CASSYDERKRLHF
clone_size: .; d_call: .; v_call: TRBV7-9; j_call: TRBJ2-5; cdr3_nt: TGTGCCAGCAGCCCGCTAGGGGGACTAAATTCTCAAGAGACCCAGTACTTC; cdr3_aa: CASSPLGGLNSQETQYF
clone_size: .; d_call: TRBD1; v_call: TRBV19; j_call: TRBJ1-3; cdr3_nt: TGTGCCACCAGACAGGGGCTTGGAAACACCATATATTTT; cdr3_aa: CATRQGLGNTIYF
clone_size: .; d_call: .; v_call: TRBV5-4; j_call: TRBJ2-2; cdr3_nt: TGTGCCAGCAGCTTGCGTCAGGGGAACACCGGGGAGCTGTTTTTT; cdr3_aa: CASSLRQGNTGELFF
clone_size: .; d_call: TRBD1; v_call: TRBV7-2; j_call: TRBJ1-2; cdr3_nt: TGTGCCAGCAGCCCCCCCAGGGGACAGGCTAGTTCCTATGGCTACACCTTC; cdr3_aa: CASSPPRGQASSYGYTF
clone_size: .; d_call: .; v_call: TRBV29-1; j_call: TRBJ1-2; cdr3_nt: TGCAGCGTTGAAGAATGGACACGGGATGGCTACACCTTC; cdr3_aa: CSVEEWTRDGYTF
clone_size: .; d_call: .; v_call: TRBV28; j_call: TRBJ2-2; cdr3_nt: TGTGCCAGCAGTTTATTCGGTAGTTCGGCGGTTGGCGGGGAGCTGTTTTTT; cdr3_aa: CASSLFGSSAVGGELFF
clone_size: .; d_call: TRBD1; v_call: TRBV7-8; j_call: TRBJ1-3; cdr3_nt: TGTGCCAGCAGCTTAAACCTGAGACAGGGTGGAGGAAACACCATATATTTT; cdr3_aa: CASSLNLRQGGGNTIYF
clone_size: .; d_call: .; v_call: TRBV30; j_call: TRBJ2-6; cdr3_nt: TGTGCCTGGAGTGTAGGCTCTGGGGCCAACGTCCTGACTTTC; cdr3_aa: CAWSVGSGANVLTF
clone_size: .; d_call: .; v_call: TRBV28; j_call: TRBJ1-1; cdr3_nt: TGTGCCAGCAGCAGTAATGAAGCTTTCTTT; cdr3_aa: CASSSNEAFF
clone_size: .; d_call: .; v_call: TRBV12-3/TRBV12-4; j_call: TRBJ2-7; cdr3_nt: TGTGCCAGCAGTTTAGGGACCGAGCAGTACTTC; cdr3_aa: CASSLGTEQYF
clone_size: .; d_call: .; v_call: TRBV6-1; j_call: TRBJ2-1; cdr3_nt: TGTGCCAGCAGTGAATTAGGTGCGGAGCAGTTCTTC; cdr3_aa: CASSELGAEQFF
clone_size: .; d_call: .; v_call: TRBV30; j_call: TRBJ2-5; cdr3_nt: TGTGCCTGGAGTAGGGGGTACCAAGAGACCCAGTACTTC; cdr3_aa: CAWSRGYQETQYF
clone_size: .; d_call: .; v_call: TRBV19; j_call: TRBJ2-1; cdr3_nt: TGTGCCAGTAGTATGCGGGACAGCGACAATGAGCAGTTCTTC; cdr3_aa: CASSMRDSDNEQFF
clone_size: .; d_call: .; v_call: TRBV9; j_call: TRBJ2-7; cdr3_nt: TGTGCCAGCAGTGTGGGAGCGGGTGGTTACGAGCAGTACTTC; cdr3_aa: CASSVGAGGYEQYF
clone_size: .; d_call: TRBD1; v_call: TRBV7-9; j_call: TRBJ2-7; cdr3_nt: TGTGCCAGCAGCTCCAGACAGGGGGCGGGAGAGCAGTACTTC; cdr3_aa: CASSSRQGAGEQYF
clone_size: .; d_call: .; v_call: TRBV6-5; j_call: TRBJ2-2; cdr3_nt: TGTGCCAGCAGTTACAGTGAGAACACCGGGGAGCTGTTTTTT; cdr3_aa: CASSYSENTGELFF
clone_size: .; d_call: .; v_call: TRBV6-5; j_call: TRBJ2-2; cdr3_nt: TGTGCCAGCAGTTACGGGAGCTTTAACACCGGGGAGCTGTTTTTT; cdr3_aa: CASSYGSFNTGELFF
clone_size: .; d_call: TRBD1; v_call: TRBV7-2; j_call: TRBJ2-7; cdr3_nt: TGTGCCAGCAGAGCTCGACCGGGACAGGGGATCGACGAGCAGTACTTC; cdr3_aa: CASRARPGQGIDEQYF
clone_size: .; d_call: .; v_call: TRBV6-6; j_call: TRBJ1-2; cdr3_nt: TGTGCCAGCAGTTCCACAGGACACTATGGCTACACCTTC; cdr3_aa: CASSSTGHYGYTF
clone_size: .; d_call: TRBD1; v_call: TRBV10-3; j_call: TRBJ2-5; cdr3_nt: TGTGCCATCACAGGGGGCACTGAAGAGACCCAGTACTTC; cdr3_aa: CAITGGTEETQYF
clone_size: .; d_call: .; v_call: TRBV30; j_call: TRBJ1-2; cdr3_nt: TGTGCCTGGAGCTCGGGGGGTAAGAATGGCTACACCTTC; cdr3_aa: CAWSSGGKNGYTF
clone_size: .; d_call: .; v_call: TRBV29-1; j_call: TRBJ2-3; cdr3_nt: TGCAGCGTTCATCAGCGGGGCACAGATACGCAGTATTTT; cdr3_aa: CSVHQRGTDTQYF
clone_size: .; d_call: .; v_call: TRBV5-1; j_call: TRBJ2-7; cdr3_nt: TGCGCCAGCAGCAAGGACTCCGGGGGAAAGTACTTC; cdr3_aa: CASSKDSGGKYF
clone_size: .; d_call: .; v_call: TRBV7-9; j_call: TRBJ1-1; cdr3_nt: TGTGCCAGCAGCTTACCCCCCGCAGGGTTGTACCTGAACACTGAAGCTTTCTTT; cdr3_aa: CASSLPPAGLYLNTEAFF
clone_size: .; d_call: .; v_call: TRBV3-1/TRBV3-2; j_call: TRBJ2-5; cdr3_nt: TGTGCCAGCAGCCAAGAGAAGACCCAGTACTTC; cdr3_aa: CASSQEKTQYF
clone_size: .; d_call: .; v_call: TRBV10-2; j_call: TRBJ2-7; cdr3_nt: TGCGCCAGCAGTCTGCCGGGACAAACAGAGCAGTACTTC; cdr3_aa: CASSLPGQTEQYF